A selection of T cell receptor beta chains follows, all from one sample in a study of cytomegalovirus exposure and HLA in healthy donors. This table comes from immunoSEQ multiplex PCR, and its TCRdb copy is limited to in-frame clones, with some not included. Counted here are about 200,000 clones, 75% to 80% occurring once; the ten biggest clones make up around 2%. Sequencing was done on a sample of PBMCs. All receptors come from a man aged 18 to 35 in good health and CMV-seronegative. Each CDR3 is given with its conserved first and last residue. Fields, in order: clone size, V gene, D gene, J gene, CDR3 DNA, CDR3 protein. The D gene is left open where the match is weak. Clone size, where shown, is once, few, many, or a class for clones that have expanded.

abundance: NA
v_gene: TRBV7-3
d_gene: NA
j_gene: TRBJ2-2
CDR3nt: TGTGCCAGCAGCTCCCCAGGCGGGCTGGGAACCGGGGAGCTGTTTTTT
CDR3aa: CASSSPGGLGTGELFF

abundance: NA
v_gene: TRBV18
d_gene: NA
j_gene: TRBJ2-2
CDR3nt: TGTGCCAGCTCACCAGCCGGGACGAACACCGGGGAGCTGTTTTTT
CDR3aa: CASSPAGTNTGELFF

abundance: NA
v_gene: TRBV9
d_gene: TRBD1
j_gene: TRBJ1-1
CDR3nt: TGTGCCAGCAGCTTAGCCCCTCTTCAGGGGGGCACTGAAGCTTTCTTT
CDR3aa: CASSLAPLQGGTEAFF

abundance: NA
v_gene: TRBV5-1
d_gene: TRBD1
j_gene: TRBJ2-5
CDR3nt: TGCGCCAGCAGCTTAAGCGGACAGGCGGAGACCCAGTACTTC
CDR3aa: CASSLSGQAETQYF

abundance: NA
v_gene: TRBV7-3
d_gene: TRBD2
j_gene: TRBJ2-3
CDR3nt: TGTGCCAGCAGTGCCCAGGGACTACTCACAGATACGCAGTATTTT
CDR3aa: CASSAQGLLTDTQYF

abundance: NA
v_gene: TRBV21-1
d_gene: NA
j_gene: TRBJ2-7
CDR3nt: TGTGCCAGCAGCAAATGGTTGGGAATGGAAAGGGAAGTCCACAGGTCCTACGAGCAGTACTTC
CDR3aa: CASSKWLGMEREVHRSYEQYF

abundance: NA
v_gene: TRBV6-1
d_gene: TRBD2
j_gene: TRBJ2-7
CDR3nt: TGTGCCAGCAGTGCATCCCGGACTAGCGGGGTATACGAGCAGTACTTC
CDR3aa: CASSASRTSGVYEQYF

abundance: NA
v_gene: TRBV19
d_gene: TRBD1
j_gene: TRBJ1-2
CDR3nt: TGTGCCAGTAGTCCAGGACAGGGCTATGGCTACACCTTC
CDR3aa: CASSPGQGYGYTF

abundance: NA
v_gene: TRBV27
d_gene: NA
j_gene: TRBJ2-5
CDR3nt: TGTGCCACCAGAAGAGACAGACAAGAGACCCAGTACTTC
CDR3aa: CATRRDRQETQYF

abundance: NA
v_gene: TRBV27
d_gene: TRBD1
j_gene: TRBJ2-3
CDR3nt: TGTGCCAGCAGTATCCAGACAGGGACAGATACGCAGTATTTT
CDR3aa: CASSIQTGTDTQYF

abundance: NA
v_gene: TRBV7-2
d_gene: NA
j_gene: TRBJ1-5
CDR3nt: TGTGCCAGCAGCTTAGTGGCAGGGGAAGGGCAGCCCCAGCATTTT
CDR3aa: CASSLVAGEGQPQHF

abundance: once
v_gene: TRBV7-6
d_gene: TRBD1
j_gene: TRBJ1-4
CDR3nt: TGTGCCACCCGGGACAGGGTTCCCGAAAAACTGTTTTTT
CDR3aa: CATRDRVPEKLFF

abundance: few
v_gene: TRBV25-1
d_gene: TRBD1
j_gene: TRBJ2-5
CDR3nt: TGTGCCAGCACCACCGGGGACAGGGGGACACAAGAGACCCAGTACTTC
CDR3aa: CASTTGDRGTQETQYF

abundance: NA
v_gene: TRBV19
d_gene: TRBD2
j_gene: TRBJ2-3
CDR3nt: TGTGCCAGTAGTATAGGCGGGAGGGGGACTAGCACAGATACGCAGTATTTT
CDR3aa: CASSIGGRGTSTDTQYF

abundance: NA
v_gene: TRBV5-1
d_gene: NA
j_gene: TRBJ2-7
CDR3nt: TGCGCCAGCAGCTTGGGAGGGAGCAACCACGAGCAGTACTTC
CDR3aa: CASSLGGSNHEQYF

abundance: few
v_gene: TRBV28
d_gene: NA
j_gene: TRBJ2-7
CDR3nt: TGTGCCAGCAGTTTACGGGAAACAGACCCCTACGAGCAGTACTTC
CDR3aa: CASSLRETDPYEQYF